This record covers a single TCR beta chain. Its antigen is still unknown. Using immunoSEQ multiplex PCR, the repertoire was profiled, and TCRdb retains in-frame clones only, with some absent. Of 2 million to 3 million clones in the sample, under 95% were seen once. These data belong to a study of shared clonotypes between healthy human individuals. Study information: CD4 naive and CD4 memory each took three plates per donor, while CD8 naive took two and CD8 memory one. Study results and limitations: Estimated clonotype richness was generally higher in naive than memory subsets. It was the few donors that limited the genetic and exposure-history diversity represented.

Germline V lookup: CDR1 SGHNT, CDR2 YYREEE (reference sequence). The ends were cut back, 5 bases at V and 6 bases at J, with 18 bases in the middle. CDR3 length: 14 residues. The TCR was taken from a man between 18 and 35 years old in good health. Some clones in this sample may be carry-over from other donors' samples. The source material was naive CD4+ T cells from PBMCs. The subset here: CD45RA+ positively selected. V and J are TRBV5-4 and TRBJ2-7; D uncertain. The CDR3 sequence: CASSYHPISSEQYF. The CDR3 DNA sequence: TGTGCCAGCAGTTATCACCCTATATCTAGCGAGCAGTACTTC.